This is a list of T cell receptor beta chains from one sample in a study of cytomegalovirus exposure and HLA in healthy donors. The method was immunoSEQ multiplex PCR; TCRdb's version includes in-frame clones alone and lacks a portion of them. This repertoire shows 150,000 to 200,000 clones, around nine tenths found once; its top ten account for about 2.5%. The material sequenced was PBMCs. The receptors derive from a man younger than 30 in good health and CMV-seropositive. CDR3s include the opening cysteine and the closing phenylalanine or tryptophan. D genes are given only for firm matches. A clone size is listed for some rows: how often the clone was seen (once, few, many), or a class if it is expanded.

clone_size j_call d_call v_call cdr3_aa cdr3_nt
- TRBJ1-2 - TRBV4-3 CASSQERGIRGYTF TGCGCCAGCAGCCAAGAAAGGGGCATCCGAGGCTACACCTTC
few TRBJ2-3 - TRBV5-5 CASSSSPPDTQYF TGTGCCAGCAGCTCCTCCCCCCCAGATACGCAGTATTTT
- TRBJ2-1 - TRBV30 CAWSVIPGGDGEQFF TGTGCCTGGAGTGTGATCCCTGGAGGGGACGGTGAGCAGTTCTTC
few TRBJ1-2 - TRBV5-1 CASSYQGNGYTF TGCGCCAGCAGCTATCAGGGAAATGGCTACACCTTC
- TRBJ2-7 TRBD1 TRBV11-2 CASSLSLLGQDPYEQYF TGTGCCAGCAGCTTATCGCTCTTGGGACAGGACCCCTACGAGCAGTACTTC
once TRBJ2-7 - TRBV30 CAGSTGVTYEQYF TGTGCCGGTTCGACCGGGGTCACCTACGAGCAGTACTTC
once TRBJ1-1 TRBD1 TRBV5-5 CASSWDRGLTEAFF TGTGCCAGCAGCTGGGACAGGGGGCTAACTGAAGCTTTCTTT
- TRBJ1-1 - TRBV7-2 CASSSVTANTEAFF TGTGCCAGCAGCTCCGTGACAGCCAACACTGAAGCTTTCTTT
- TRBJ2-7 - TRBV7-3 CASSFQGGYEQYF TGTGCCAGCAGCTTTCAGGGGGGCTACGAGCAGTACTTC
- TRBJ2-5 TRBD2 TRBV4-2 CASRDGLAGGRETQYF TGTGCCAGCAGGGACGGACTAGCGGGGGGGCGAGAGACCCAGTACTTC
- TRBJ1-1 - TRBV15 CATSRRRGNTEAFF TGTGCCACCAGCAGAAGACGGGGAAACACTGAAGCTTTCTTT
- TRBJ2-2 TRBD1 TRBV5-1 CASSPDRGGGELFF TGCGCCAGCAGCCCGGACAGGGGTGGCGGGGAGCTGTTTTTT
once TRBJ2-7 TRBD1 TRBV12-5 CASGLVRGTGSYEQYF TGTGCTAGTGGTTTGGTACGGGGGACAGGGTCCTACGAGCAGTACTTC
- TRBJ1-5 TRBD1 TRBV18 CASSPGTGNQPQHF TGTGCCAGCTCTCCCGGGACAGGGAATCAGCCCCAGCATTTT
few TRBJ2-7 TRBD2 TRBV5-1 CASSLSGSGDEQYF TGCGCCAGCAGCTTGAGCGGGAGCGGAGACGAGCAGTACTTC
- TRBJ1-2 TRBD1 TRBV5-6 CASSVGQAGGYTF TGTGCCAGCAGCGTCGGACAGGCCGGTGGCTACACCTTC
few TRBJ2-5 - TRBV7-7 CASSLGLARGETQYF TGTGCTAGCAGCCTCGGACTCGCAAGGGGGGAGACCCAGTACTTC
- TRBJ2-7 - TRBV10-3 CAISELRQVGVQRGSYEQYF TGTGCCATCAGTGAGCTCAGACAGGTCGGGGTACAAAGGGGCTCCTACGAGCAGTACTTC
- TRBJ1-2 TRBD1 TRBV5-1 CASSWGPDRRNYGYTF TGCGCCAGCAGCTGGGGGCCGGACAGGAGGAACTATGGCTACACCTTC
- TRBJ2-1 - TRBV6-1 CATKGNKTYNEQFF TGTGCCACAAAGGGGAACAAAACCTACAATGAGCAGTTCTTC
- TRBJ2-7 TRBD2 TRBV6-6 CASSLRLSGSRYEQYF TGTGCCAGCAGTTTACGATTAAGCGGGAGCAGATACGAGCAGTACTTC
- TRBJ2-3 TRBD2 TRBV5-4 CASSLATLAGDLFTDTQYF TGTGCCAGCAGCTTGGCCACACTAGCGGGGGACCTCTTCACAGATACGCAGTATTTT
once TRBJ1-3 TRBD1 TRBV28 CASSGGQGPGNTIYF TGTGCCAGCAGTGGGGGACAGGGGCCTGGAAACACCATATATTTT
- TRBJ2-5 TRBD1 TRBV5-1 CASGQGARETQYF TGCGCCAGTGGGCAGGGGGCCAGGGAGACCCAGTACTTC
- TRBJ2-7 TRBD2 TRBV30 CAWTSGTSGGNYEQYF TGTGCCTGGACCTCCGGGACTAGCGGGGGTAACTACGAGCAGTACTTC
- TRBJ2-7 - TRBV5-1 CASSLGYTVGAAFYEQYF TGCGCCAGCAGCTTGGGGTATACGGTAGGGGCCGCCTTCTACGAGCAGTACTTC
few TRBJ1-1 TRBD1 TRBV9 CASSGGTGGAGTEAFF TGTGCCAGCAGCGGGGGGACAGGGGGCGCAGGAACTGAAGCTTTCTTT
few TRBJ2-2 TRBD1 TRBV2 CASSRTGANTGELFF TGTGCCAGCAGTAGGACAGGGGCGAACACCGGGGAGCTGTTTTTT
- TRBJ2-3 - TRBV29-1 CSADTSYTDTQYF TGCAGCGCAGACACTTCTTACACAGATACGCAGTATTTT
- TRBJ2-7 - TRBV6-6 CASSPYQDEQYF TGTGCCAGCAGCCCCTACCAAGACGAGCAGTACTTC
- TRBJ2-7 TRBD2 TRBV7-4 CASSLGTGTSSSYEQYF TGTGCCAGCAGCTTAGGGACCGGGACTAGCAGCTCCTACGAGCAGTACTTC
- TRBJ1-5 TRBD1 TRBV6-1 CASMIRQGREQPQHF TGTGCCAGCATGATAAGACAGGGGCGAGAACAGCCCCAGCATTTT
- TRBJ2-7 TRBD2 TRBV14 CASSREGPSGRYEQYF TGTGCCAGCAGCCGAGAGGGCCCTAGCGGGCGCTACGAGCAGTACTTC
- TRBJ2-1 - TRBV9 CASSVDRADEQFF TGTGCCAGCAGCGTAGACAGGGCCGATGAGCAGTTCTTC
- TRBJ2-5 TRBD2 TRBV7-2 CASSSRTSGRSETQYF TGTGCCAGCAGCTCCCGGACTAGCGGGCGGTCGGAGACCCAGTACTTC
- TRBJ2-5 - TRBV7-2 CASSLNHAGQETQYF TGTGCCAGCAGCTTGAACCATGCGGGCCAAGAGACCCAGTACTTC
- TRBJ1-1 - TRBV11-2 CASSLPGDTEAFF TGTGCCAGCAGCTTGCCAGGGGACACTGAAGCTTTCTTT
- TRBJ2-2 TRBD2 TRBV19 CASSIGGLAGEDTGELFF TGTGCCAGTAGTATAGGAGGACTAGCGGGAGAGGACACCGGGGAGCTGTTTTTT
- TRBJ1-1 - TRBV6-5 CASSWRLTGIEAFF TGTGCCAGCAGTTGGAGACTTACAGGGATTGAAGCTTTCTTT
once TRBJ2-1 TRBD2 TRBV5-1 CASSLTSGGLNEQFF TGCGCCAGCAGCTTAACTAGCGGGGGGCTCAATGAGCAGTTCTTC
- TRBJ2-5 TRBD2 TRBV7-9 CASSLVGLAGKETQYF TGTGCCAGCAGCTTAGTAGGACTAGCGGGGAAAGAGACCCAGTACTTC
- TRBJ1-4 TRBD1 TRBV18 CASSLQGLANEKLFF TGTGCCAGCTCGTTACAGGGGCTGGCTAATGAAAAACTGTTTTTT
- TRBJ2-7 TRBD1 TRBV6-5 CASSSLSGQGVEQYF TGTGCCAGCAGTTCCTTATCGGGACAGGGGGTAGAGCAGTACTTC
- TRBJ2-1 TRBD2 TRBV6-4 CASITPGLAGAKNNEQFF TGTGCCAGCATAACGCCGGGACTAGCGGGGGCAAAAAACAATGAGCAGTTCTTC
- TRBJ2-1 - TRBV4-1 CASSQDFEGYSYNEQFF TGCGCCAGCAGCCAAGATTTCGAGGGATACTCCTACAATGAGCAGTTCTTC
few TRBJ2-7 TRBD1 TRBV2 CASRRQGAYEQYF TGTGCCAGCAGAAGACAGGGGGCGTACGAGCAGTACTTC
- TRBJ1-1 - TRBV6-5 CASSRTWYYEAFF TGTGCCAGCAGCCGGACATGGTACTATGAAGCTTTCTTT
- TRBJ2-2 TRBD2 TRBV7-7 CASSPSGGGELFF TGTGCTAGCAGCCCCTCGGGGGGCGGGGAGCTGTTTTTT